Each of the 26 T cell receptor beta chains below was sequenced from the same sample in a study of cytomegalovirus exposure and HLA in healthy donors. 60 Vbeta and 13 Jbeta primers were used in PCR. Method: immunoSEQ multiplex PCR; TCRdb's copy keeps in-frame clones and lacks some. The sample records some 120,000 clones, more than 70% being singletons. Specimen: PBMCs. Receptors originate from a human donor in good health.

The chain joins TRBV7-2 to TRBJ2-2; 9 positions agree with TRBD2. Germline-derived CDR1 and CDR2 are SGHTA and FQGNSA. V was pared by 4 bases and J by 5 bases, with 8 bases of the junction left unmatched. This CDR3 is 16 amino acids long. CDR3 in amino acids: CASSYDSGGATGELFF. In nucleotides, the CDR3 is TGTGCCAGCAGCTATGATAGCGGGGGCGCTACCGGGGAGCTGTTTTTT. Together with reference TRBV7-2 and TRBJ2-2, the CDR3 gives the full variable domain: GAGVSQSPSNKVTEKGKDVELRCDPISGHTALYWYRQSLGQGLEFLIYFQGNSAPDKSGLPSDRFSAERTGGSVSTLTIQRTQQEDSAVYLCASSYDSGGATGELFFGEGSRLTVL.

The chain joins TRBV5-4 to TRBJ2-7, with 9 bases that match TRBD1. The CDR3 is made up of 14 amino acids. The trim removed 10 bases at V and 5 bases at J, leaving 13 bases unmatched. Germline CDR1 is SGHNT and CDR2 is YYREEE (reference sequence). The CDR3 sequence: CALSWTGEGHEQYF. The CDR3 region has the DNA TGTGCCCTCTCGTGGACAGGGGAGGGACACGAGCAGTACTTC.

This clone turned up a few times. This chain uses TRBV10-2 with TRBJ2-2, with D tentatively TRBD1 (6 bases). The germline V and J ends were trimmed by 4 bases and 4 bases, with 16 bases remaining between them. The CDR3 covers 16 residues. Germline V gene lookup returns CDR1 WSHSY and CDR2 SAAADI. CDR3 sequence: CASSVLVGAGTGELFF. The CDR3 nucleotides are TGCGCCAGCAGTGTCTTGGTGGGGGCGGGCACCGGGGAGCTGTTTTTT.

This rearrangement joins TRBV6-5 to TRBJ1-6, with 9 bases that match TRBD1. The germline gives CDR1 MNHEY, CDR2 SVGAGI. V dropped 4 bases and J dropped 6; count of bases not matched to a gene: 1. This CDR3 comprises 14 residues. CDR3 nucleotide sequence: TGTGCCAGCAGTTGGGACAGGGTTAATTCACCCCTCCACTTT. It specifies CASSWDRVNSPLHF.

The gene calls are TRBV7-9 and TRBJ1-2, with 7 bases that match TRBD1. In germline, CDR1 is SEHNR, CDR2 FQNEAQ (reference sequence). The CDR3 length is 13 residues. After removal of 5 bases from V and 8 bases from J, the junction contained 8 bases not matched to a gene. CDR3: CASSPKTGEGYTF. CDR3 DNA sequence: TGTGCCAGCAGCCCCAAAACAGGGGAAGGCTACACCTTC.

The V call is TRBV7-9, the J call TRBJ2-1; tentative D call: TRBD1 (6 bases). The germline V gene encodes CDR1 SEHNR and CDR2 FQNEAQ (reference sequence). V was clipped by 2 bases and J by 0 bases, with 20 bases between them. The CDR3 loop spans 19 amino acids. This chain's CDR3 is CASSLSPGHRGTSYNEQFF. In DNA, the CDR3 is TGTGCCAGCAGCTTATCACCGGGACACCGAGGGACCTCCTACAATGAGCAGTTCTTC.

The V call is TRBV6-5, the J call TRBJ2-5; weak D call: TRBD2 (5 bases). The tail of the sequence fits TRBJ2-7 better, so the J call may be wrong. Germline CDR1 and CDR2: MNHEY and SVGAGI. The CDR3 spans 12 residues. CDR3 nucleotide sequence: TGTGCCAGCAGTCCGTATGGGAGCGAGCAGTACTTC. It yields the protein CASSPYGSEQYF.

This clone was observed a few times. The CDR3 DNA reads as TGCGCCAGCAGCAACTTTGGACTTACCTACGAGCAGTACTTC. This gives the protein CASSNFGLTYEQYF. This chain connects TRBV5-1 to TRBJ2-7, with D maybe TRBD2 (5 bases). Germline lookup yields CDR1 SGHRS and CDR2 YFSETQ. There are 14 residues in the CDR3. Trimming took 4 bases from V and 2 from J, leaving 13 bases between them.

This chain uses TRBV9 with TRBJ2-5; 8 bases are a match to TRBD2. Losses at the gene ends were 5 bases for V and 6 bases for J; bases not matched to a gene: 18. CDR1 is SGDLS, CDR2 YYNGEE, per germline. There are 17 residues in the CDR3. The CDR3 is CASSEYGGDLKEKTQYF. The CDR3 DNA sequence: TGTGCCAGCAGTGAGTACGGGGGGGATCTGAAGGAAAAGACCCAGTACTTC.

The chain links TRBV28 to TRBJ1-5; D is undetermined. This CDR3 contains 15 residues. Trimming took off 3 bases at V and 2 bases at J, with 11 bases between the two ends. Germline CDR1 and CDR2: MDHEN and SYDVKM. The CDR3 loop is CASSFGSSGNQPQHF. CDR3 DNA sequence: TGTGCCAGCAGTTTCGGGTCCTCCGGCAATCAGCCCCAGCATTTT.

The V call is TRBV7-9, the J call TRBJ2-7, with TRBD1 as a possible D gene (6 bases). Germline CDR1 is SEHNR and CDR2 is FQNEAQ (reference sequence). V was pared by 5 bases and J by 2 bases, with 16 bases between. The CDR3 covers 15 residues. The CDR3 DNA is TGTGCCAGCAGCCCTCAGGACAGTCTCCCCTACGAGCAGTACTTC. Translation gives CASSPQDSLPYEQYF.

The count of this clone is one. CDR3 in amino acids: CASSSPTGNQPQHF. CDR3 DNA: TGTGCCAGCAGTTCCCCGACGGGGAATCAGCCCCAGCATTTT. This sequence joins TRBV28 and TRBJ1-5, with D uncertain. Germline V lookup: CDR1 MDHEN, CDR2 SYDVKM. Trimming took off 4 bases at V and 4 bases at J, with 11 bases between the two ends. CDR3 length: 14 residues.

Only a few counts were recorded for this clone. V is TRBV6-5 and J is TRBJ1-6; D remains ambiguous. Germline V CDR1 and CDR2: MNHEY, SVGAGI. Trimming shortened V by 3 bases and J by 9 bases, and 9 bases separated the two germline ends. The CDR3 consists of 13 residues. The CDR3: CASSYDSFSPLHF. CDR3 nucleotides: TGTGCCAGCAGTTATGACTCTTTTTCACCCCTCCACTTT.

The chain carries TRBV2 and TRBJ2-5; 15 bases match TRBD2. J was trimmed by 5 bases and V by 4 bases; bases with no gene match: 8. CDR1 SNHLY and CDR2 FYNNEI come from the germline V gene. The CDR3 has 17 amino acids. The CDR3 sequence: CASSAGGLAGGRETQYF. In DNA form, the CDR3 reads TGTGCCAGCAGTGCGGGGGGACTAGCGGGGGGCCGGGAGACCCAGTACTTC.

The chain joins TRBV28 to TRBJ2-7; D gene uncertain. Germline V gene sequence: CDR1 MDHEN, CDR2 SYDVKM. V was cut by 6 bases and J by 3 bases, with 12 bases left in between. This CDR3 contains 13 residues. DNA for the CDR3: TGTGCCAGCAGCTACCCTTCCCACTACGAGCAGTACTTC. Translation: CASSYPSHYEQYF.

The chain uses TRBV7-9 and TRBJ2-2; TRBD1 might be the D (6 bases). The CDR3 runs 15 residues. Looked up from germline, CDR1 is SEHNR and CDR2 is FQNEAQ (reference sequence). V lost 3 bases, J lost 1 base, and 9 bases lay in between. CDR3 sequence (DNA): TGTGCCAGCAGCTTGAACAGGGAGAACACCGGGGAGCTGTTTTTT. Translating it yields CASSLNRENTGELFF.

V and J are TRBV7-9 and TRBJ1-3; D remains unclear. Trimming removed 5 bases at V and 8 bases at J, with 13 bases between. This CDR3 spans 13 amino acids. CDR1 and CDR2 from the germline V gene are SEHNR and FQNEAQ (reference sequence). This chain's CDR3 is CASSLDSGDTIYF. CDR3 DNA sequence: TGTGCCAGCAGCCTAGATTCGGGAGACACCATATATTTT.

The chain has TRBV4-1 and TRBJ1-2, with 7 bases aligning to TRBD1. Trimming at V came to 2 bases and at J to 7 bases, leaving 10 bases not matched to a gene. Germline V gives CDR1 MGHRA, CDR2 YSYEKL. The CDR3 has 15 residues. The CDR3 protein is CASSQLGTGAGGYTF. The CDR3 DNA follows: TGCGCCAGCAGCCAACTCGGAACAGGGGCCGGTGGCTACACCTTC.

The genes are TRBV5-1 and TRBJ1-4, with 9 bases lining up with TRBD1. CDR1 and CDR2 from the germline V gene are SGHRS and YFSETQ. Trimming removed 0 bases from V and 7 bases from J; junction bases left unmatched: 7. The CDR3 runs to 16 residues. In DNA form, the CDR3 reads TGCGCCAGCAGCTTGGGGGGACAGGGAATTGTTGAAAAACTGTTTTTT. Translated: CASSLGGQGIVEKLFF.

This sequence joins TRBV9 and TRBJ2-3; 7 bases agree with TRBD1. CDR1 and CDR2 (germline): SGDLS, YYNGEE. J gave up 2 bases and V 4 bases, and 10 bases lay outside the gene matches. The CDR3 is made up of 16 amino acids. This chain's CDR3 is CASSTRTGDDTDTQYF. CDR3 sequence (DNA): TGTGCCAGCAGCACCCGGACAGGAGACGACACAGATACGCAGTATTTT. The variable domain in full, completed from reference TRBV9 and TRBJ2-3, reads DSGVTQTPKHLITATGQRVTLRCSPRSGDLSVYWYQQSLDQGLQFLIQYYNGEERAKGNILERFSAQQFPDLHSELNLSSLELGDSALYFCASSTRTGDDTDTQYFGPGTRLTVL.

V and J are TRBV27 and TRBJ2-7; D is ambiguous. The V gene lost 3 bases and the J gene lost 2 bases, with 17 bases spanning the gap. CDR1 and CDR2 (germline): MNHEY, SMNVEV (reference sequence). The CDR3 is made up of 16 amino acids. The CDR3 sequence: CASSLDAPGFPYEQYF. The CDR3 DNA reads as TGTGCCAGCAGTTTGGATGCCCCCGGGTTCCCCTACGAGCAGTACTTC.

The J gene is TRBJ2-5, the V gene TRBV11-2; perhaps TRBD1 as D (7 bases). Trimming stripped 2 bases from V and 4 bases from J, with 14 bases between. Germline V gene sequence: CDR1 SGHAT, CDR2 FQNNGV. The CDR3 extends over 15 amino acids. CDR3 DNA sequence: TGTGCCAGCAGCTTAACTCAGGGGGGCTCAGAGACCCAGTACTTC. It specifies CASSLTQGGSETQYF.

The J gene is TRBJ2-7, the V gene TRBV6-6; the match to TRBD1 covers 9 bases. The CDR3 sequence is 13 residues long. The germline gives CDR1 MNHNY, CDR2 SVGAGI (reference sequence). V lost 5 bases, J lost 6 bases, and 5 bases stayed unmatched. CDR3: CASSRDREAEQYF. In nucleotides, the CDR3 is TGTGCCAGCAGTCGGGACAGGGAGGCCGAGCAGTACTTC.

This clone was detected a few times. The genes are TRBV6-6 and TRBJ1-5; D may be TRBD1 (5 bases). The CDR3 loop spans 14 amino acids. Germline lookup yields CDR1 MNHNY and CDR2 SVGAGI (reference sequence). Trimming removed 3 bases at V and 4 bases at J, with 10 bases between. CDR3 loop: CASSYPGMNQPQHF. As DNA, the CDR3 is TGTGCCAGCAGTTATCCAGGGATGAATCAGCCCCAGCATTTT.

The rearrangement joins TRBV2 to TRBJ2-7; 11 bases map to TRBD2. V trimming: 10 bases; J trimming: 6 bases; junction bases outside the gene matches: 5. In germline, CDR1 is SNHLY, CDR2 FYNNEI. The CDR3 totals 12 residues. The CDR3 sequence is CAILAGGVEQYF. CDR3 DNA sequence: TGTGCCATTTTAGCGGGGGGGGTCGAGCAGTACTTC. Looking up the rest from reference TRBV2 and TRBJ2-7 gives the full variable domain: EPEVTQTPSHQVTQMGQEVILRCVPISNHLYFYWYRQILGQKVEFLVSFYNNEISEKSEIFDDQFSVERPDGSNFTLKIRSTKLEDSAMYFCAILAGGVEQYFGPGTRLTVT.

This CDR3 is CASSFVGPGTGNNYGYTF. Written as DNA, the CDR3 is TGCGCCAGCAGCTTCGTCGGACCCGGGACAGGGAACAACTATGGCTACACCTTC. V usage is TRBV5-1 and J usage is TRBJ1-2, with TRBD1 identical over 9 bases. This CDR3 contains 18 residues. Trimming removed 2 bases from V and 2 bases from J; junction bases left unmatched: 13. The V gene's germline CDR1 is SGHRS and CDR2 YFSETQ. The full variable domain, in which reference TRBV5-1 and TRBJ1-2 provide the parts outside the CDR3, is KAGVTQTPRYLIKTRGQQVTLSCSPISGHRSVSWYQQTPGQGLQFLFEYFSETQRNKGNFPGRFSGRQFSNSRSEMNVSTLELGDSALYLCASSFVGPGTGNNYGYTFGSGTRLTVV.